This T cell receptor (beta chain) is from a study of CD8 T cells in Susac syndrome. Across the study: Treatment at blood withdrawal was none, corticosteroids, or intravenous immunoglobulin alone in Susac syndrome patients.

The RNA input was about 0.5 to 1 ug, and it was reverse transcribed with random hexamers. The authors amplified TCR beta CDR3 across 54 Vbeta and 13 Jbeta using immunoSEQ multiplex PCR. TCRdb re-called the immunoSEQ multiplex PCR reads through MiXCR, storing one row per CDR3 protein. The sample has 150,000 or so distinct CDR3 sequences, about 96% seen once. The CDR3 has 14 amino acids. V dropped 5 bases and J dropped 6 bases, with 16 bases sitting between them. The V gene's germline CDR1 is SEHNR and CDR2 FQNEAQ (reference sequence). Sequencing was performed on CD4+ T cells from PBMCs. This receptor was taken from a human donor with Susac syndrome. The J gene is TRBJ1-2, the V gene TRBV7-9, with TRBD1 as a possible D gene (5 bases). In DNA, the CDR3 is TGTGCCAGCAGCCTCTCAAGGGGTGGAGATGGCTACACCTTC. As protein: CASSLSRGGDGYTF. The whole variable domain, filled in from reference TRBV7-9 and TRBJ1-2, reads DTGVSQNPRHKITKRGQNVTFRCDPISEHNRLYWYRQTLGQGPEFLTYFQNEAQLEKSRLLSDRFSAERPKGSFSTLEIQRTEQGDSAMYLCASSLSRGGDGYTFGSGTRLTVV.